The subject of this entry is one TCR beta chain. Germline loops: CDR1 SGDLS, CDR2 YYNGEE. The CDR3 is 16 amino acids. J lost 8 bases, V lost 0 bases, and 9 bases had no gene match. Produced via immunoSEQ multiplex PCR; TCRdb's table is partial and in-frame only. This sample has approximately 90,000 clones, with 91% found just once. The source of the sample is a study of T cell changes during pregnancy in multiple sclerosis. The sample here was peripheral blood, taken after pregnancy. This sequence joins TRBV9 and TRBJ1-2; 11 bases agree with TRBD1. This TCR came from a female donor in good health, enrolled as a control in a pregnancy study. CDR3 sequence (DNA): TGTGCCAGCAGCGTAGCCTTAGGACAGGGGGCCCGAGGCTACACCTTC. It yields the protein CASSVALGQGARGYTF. The full variable domain, its missing parts supplied by reference TRBV9 and TRBJ1-2, is DSGVTQTPKHLITATGQRVTLRCSPRSGDLSVYWYQQSLDQGLQFLIQYYNGEERAKGNILERFSAQQFPDLHSELNLSSLELGDSALYFCASSVALGQGARGYTFGSGTRLTVV.